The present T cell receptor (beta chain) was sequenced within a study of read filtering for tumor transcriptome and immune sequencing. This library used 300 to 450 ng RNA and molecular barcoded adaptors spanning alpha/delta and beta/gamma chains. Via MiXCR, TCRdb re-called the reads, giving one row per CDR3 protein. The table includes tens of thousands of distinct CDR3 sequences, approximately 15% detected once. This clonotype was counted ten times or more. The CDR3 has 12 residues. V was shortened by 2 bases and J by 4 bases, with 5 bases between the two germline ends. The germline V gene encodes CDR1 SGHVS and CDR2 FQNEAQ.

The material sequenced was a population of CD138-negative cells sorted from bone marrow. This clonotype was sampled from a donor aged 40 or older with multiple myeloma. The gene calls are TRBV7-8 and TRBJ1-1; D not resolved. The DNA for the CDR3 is TGTGCCAGCAGCTTAAGGGCCACTGAAGCTTTCTTT. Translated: CASSLRATEAFF. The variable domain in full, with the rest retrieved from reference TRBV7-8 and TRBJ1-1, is GAGVSQSPRYKVAKRGQDVALRCDPISGHVSLFWYQQALGQGPEFLTYFQNEAQLDKSGLPSDRFFAERPEGSVSTLKIQRTQQEDSAVYLCASSLRATEAFFGQGTRLTVV.